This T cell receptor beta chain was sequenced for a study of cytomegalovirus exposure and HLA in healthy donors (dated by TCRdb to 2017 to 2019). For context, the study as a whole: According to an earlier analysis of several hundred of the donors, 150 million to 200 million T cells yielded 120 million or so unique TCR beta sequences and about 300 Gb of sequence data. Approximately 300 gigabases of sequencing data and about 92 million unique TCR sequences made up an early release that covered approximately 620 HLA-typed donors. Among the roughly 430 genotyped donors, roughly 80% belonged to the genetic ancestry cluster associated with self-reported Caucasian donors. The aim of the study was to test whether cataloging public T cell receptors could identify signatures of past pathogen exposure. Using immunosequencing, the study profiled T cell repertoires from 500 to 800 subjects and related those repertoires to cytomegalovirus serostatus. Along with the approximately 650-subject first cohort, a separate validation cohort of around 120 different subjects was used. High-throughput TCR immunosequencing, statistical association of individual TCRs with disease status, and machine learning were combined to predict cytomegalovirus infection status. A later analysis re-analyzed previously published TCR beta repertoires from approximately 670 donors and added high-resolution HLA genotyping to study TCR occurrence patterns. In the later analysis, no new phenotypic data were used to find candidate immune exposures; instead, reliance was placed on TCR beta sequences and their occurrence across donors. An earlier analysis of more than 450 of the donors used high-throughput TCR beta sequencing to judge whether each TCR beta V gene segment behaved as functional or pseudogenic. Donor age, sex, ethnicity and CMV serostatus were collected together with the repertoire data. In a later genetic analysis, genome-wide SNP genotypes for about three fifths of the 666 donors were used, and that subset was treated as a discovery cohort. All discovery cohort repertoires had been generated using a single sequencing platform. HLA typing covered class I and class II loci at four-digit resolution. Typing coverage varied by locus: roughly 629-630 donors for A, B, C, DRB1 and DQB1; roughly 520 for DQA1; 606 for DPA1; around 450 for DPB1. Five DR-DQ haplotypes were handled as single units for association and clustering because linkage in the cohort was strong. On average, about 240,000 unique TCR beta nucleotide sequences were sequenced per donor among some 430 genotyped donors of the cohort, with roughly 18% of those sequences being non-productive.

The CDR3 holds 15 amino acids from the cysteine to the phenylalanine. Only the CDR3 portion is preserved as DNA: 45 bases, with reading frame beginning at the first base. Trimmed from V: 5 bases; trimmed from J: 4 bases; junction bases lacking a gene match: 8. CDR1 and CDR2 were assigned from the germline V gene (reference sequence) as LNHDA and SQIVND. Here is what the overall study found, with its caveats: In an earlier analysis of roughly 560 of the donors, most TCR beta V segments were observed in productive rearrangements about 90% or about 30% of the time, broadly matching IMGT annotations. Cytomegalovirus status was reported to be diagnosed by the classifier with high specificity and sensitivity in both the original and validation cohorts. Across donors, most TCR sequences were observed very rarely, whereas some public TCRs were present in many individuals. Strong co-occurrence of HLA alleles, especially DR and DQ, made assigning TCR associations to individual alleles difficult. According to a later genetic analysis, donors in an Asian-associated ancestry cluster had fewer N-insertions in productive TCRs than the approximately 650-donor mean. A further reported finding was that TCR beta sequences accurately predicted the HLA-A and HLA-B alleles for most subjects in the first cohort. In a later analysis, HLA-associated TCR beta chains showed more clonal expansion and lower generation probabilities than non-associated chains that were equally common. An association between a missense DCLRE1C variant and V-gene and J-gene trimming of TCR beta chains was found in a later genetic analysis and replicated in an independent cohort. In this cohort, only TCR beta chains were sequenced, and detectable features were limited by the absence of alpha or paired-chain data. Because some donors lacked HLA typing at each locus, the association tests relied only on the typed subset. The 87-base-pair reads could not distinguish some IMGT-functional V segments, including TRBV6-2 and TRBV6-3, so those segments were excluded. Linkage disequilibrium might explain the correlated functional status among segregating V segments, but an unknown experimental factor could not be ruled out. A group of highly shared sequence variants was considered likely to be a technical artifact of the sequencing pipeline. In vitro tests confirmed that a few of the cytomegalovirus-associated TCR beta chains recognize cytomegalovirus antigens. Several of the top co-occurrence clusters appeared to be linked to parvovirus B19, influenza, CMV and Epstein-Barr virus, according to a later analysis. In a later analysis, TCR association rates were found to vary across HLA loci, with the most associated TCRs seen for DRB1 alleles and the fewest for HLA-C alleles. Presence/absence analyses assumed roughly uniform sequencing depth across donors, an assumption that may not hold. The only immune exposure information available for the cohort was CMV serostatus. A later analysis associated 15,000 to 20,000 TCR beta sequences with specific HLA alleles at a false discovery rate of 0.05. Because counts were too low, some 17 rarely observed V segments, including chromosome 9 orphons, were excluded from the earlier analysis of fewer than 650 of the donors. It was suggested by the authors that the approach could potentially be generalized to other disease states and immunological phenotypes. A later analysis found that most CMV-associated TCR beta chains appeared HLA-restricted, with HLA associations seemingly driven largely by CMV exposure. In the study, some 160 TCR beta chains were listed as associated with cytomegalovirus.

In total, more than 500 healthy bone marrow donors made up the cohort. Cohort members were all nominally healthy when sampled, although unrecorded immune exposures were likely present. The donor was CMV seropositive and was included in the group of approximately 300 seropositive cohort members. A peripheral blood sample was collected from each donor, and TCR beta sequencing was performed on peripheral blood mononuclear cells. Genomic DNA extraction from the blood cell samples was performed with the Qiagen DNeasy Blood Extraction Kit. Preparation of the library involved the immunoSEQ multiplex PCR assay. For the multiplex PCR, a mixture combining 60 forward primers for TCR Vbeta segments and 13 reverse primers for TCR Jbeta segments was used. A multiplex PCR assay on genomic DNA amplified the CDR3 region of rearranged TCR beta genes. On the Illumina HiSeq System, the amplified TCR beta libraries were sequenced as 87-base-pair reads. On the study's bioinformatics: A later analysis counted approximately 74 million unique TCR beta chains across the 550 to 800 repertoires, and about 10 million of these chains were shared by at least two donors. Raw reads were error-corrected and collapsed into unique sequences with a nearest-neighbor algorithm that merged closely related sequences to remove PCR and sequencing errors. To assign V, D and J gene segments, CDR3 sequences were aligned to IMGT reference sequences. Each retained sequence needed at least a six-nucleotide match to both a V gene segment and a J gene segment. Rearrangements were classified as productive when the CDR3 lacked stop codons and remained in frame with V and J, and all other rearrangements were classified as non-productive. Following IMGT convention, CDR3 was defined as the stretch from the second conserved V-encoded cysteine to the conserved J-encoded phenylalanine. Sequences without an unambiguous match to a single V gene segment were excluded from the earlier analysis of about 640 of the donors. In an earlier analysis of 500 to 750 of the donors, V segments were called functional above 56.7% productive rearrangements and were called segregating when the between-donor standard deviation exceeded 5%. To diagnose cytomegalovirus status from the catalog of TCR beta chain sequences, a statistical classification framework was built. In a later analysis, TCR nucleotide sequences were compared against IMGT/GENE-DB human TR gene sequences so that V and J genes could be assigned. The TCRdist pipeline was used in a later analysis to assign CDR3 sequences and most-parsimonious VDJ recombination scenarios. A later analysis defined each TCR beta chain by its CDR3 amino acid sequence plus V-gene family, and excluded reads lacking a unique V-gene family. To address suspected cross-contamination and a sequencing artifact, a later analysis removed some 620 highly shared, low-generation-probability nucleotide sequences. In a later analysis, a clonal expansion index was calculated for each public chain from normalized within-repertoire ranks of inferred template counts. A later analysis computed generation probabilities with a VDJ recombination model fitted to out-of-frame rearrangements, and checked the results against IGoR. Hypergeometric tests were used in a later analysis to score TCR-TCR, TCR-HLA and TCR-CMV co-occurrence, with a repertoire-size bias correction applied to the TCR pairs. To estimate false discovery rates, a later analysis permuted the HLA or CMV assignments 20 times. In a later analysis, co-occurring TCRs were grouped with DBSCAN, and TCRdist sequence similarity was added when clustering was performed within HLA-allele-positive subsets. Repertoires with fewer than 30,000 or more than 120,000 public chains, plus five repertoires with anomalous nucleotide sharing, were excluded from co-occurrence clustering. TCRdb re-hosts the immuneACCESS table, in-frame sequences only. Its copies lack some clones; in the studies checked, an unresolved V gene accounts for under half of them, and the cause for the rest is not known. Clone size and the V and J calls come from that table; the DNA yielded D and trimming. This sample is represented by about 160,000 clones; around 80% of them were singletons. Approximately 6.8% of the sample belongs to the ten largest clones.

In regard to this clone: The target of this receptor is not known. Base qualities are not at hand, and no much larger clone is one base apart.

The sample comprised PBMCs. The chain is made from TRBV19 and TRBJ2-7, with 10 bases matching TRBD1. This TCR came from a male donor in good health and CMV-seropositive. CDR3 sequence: CASSQLGQGQYEQYF. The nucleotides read TGTGCCAGTAGTCAGTTGGGACAGGGGCAATACGAGCAGTACTTC.